This TCR beta chain emerged from a study of CD8 T cells in Susac syndrome. Trimming removed 0 bases at V and 0 bases at J, with 9 bases between. The CDR3 totals 16 residues. Germline V CDR1 and CDR2: LGHDT, YNNKEL (reference sequence). The authors reverse transcribed roughly 0.5 to 1 ug RNA with random hexamers. In TCRdb, the immunoSEQ multiplex PCR reads were re-called with MiXCR into one record per CDR3 protein. The table lists about 71,000 distinct CDR3 sequences, 93% of them singletons, with less than 0.16% in the top ten. The specimen sequenced was CD4+ T cells from PBMCs. This clonotype was obtained from a human donor with Susac syndrome. This rearrangement joins TRBV3-1 to TRBJ1-5; perhaps TRBD1 as D (5 bases). CDR3 coding DNA: TGTGCCAGCAGCCAAGATTTGGGGGTTAGCAATCAGCCCCAGCATTTT. This encodes CASSQDLGVSNQPQHF.